This T cell receptor (beta chain) was identified during a study of T cell responses to AZD1222 COVID-19 vaccine. Study findings and constraints: White British people made up most donors, females outnumbered males, and clonal diversity was possibly underestimated.

Turning to this clone: The antigen remains undetermined.

The CDR3 spans 13 residues. The V segment lost 2 bases and the J segment 4 bases; nucleotides outside the gene matches: 1. Looked up from germline, CDR1 is SGHTA and CDR2 is FQGNSA. Only in-frame clones appear in the TCRdb table, and some are missing; sequencing was by immunoSEQ multiplex PCR. This sample has 200,000 to 300,000 clones, with approximately 93% found just once. The sequence derives from an adult in good health. This material consisted of peripheral blood, taken on day 0 of AZD1222 vaccination. The chain has TRBV7-2 and TRBJ1-1; 7 nucleotides match TRBD1. The chain's CDR3 is CASSLKGATEAFF. The CDR3 DNA reads as TGTGCCAGCAGCTTAAAGGGGGCCACTGAAGCTTTCTTT.